Included here is one T cell receptor beta chain sequence, with context. Its antigen is not identified. The data are from a study of T cell responses to AZD1222 COVID-19 vaccine. Whole-study context: Pooling covered second doses at about 4 or about 12 weeks.

Regarding the study as a whole: No repertoire was sampled before or during the peak T cell response, only after it. Across spike, vaccine-associated CD4 TCRs were found, dominant at 160-218 and 743-854. The donor group comprised mostly white British people and more females; the analysis possibly underestimated clonal diversity.

In germline, CDR1 is SGDLS, CDR2 YYNGEE. V was shortened by 0 bases and J by 5 bases, with 17 bases between the two germline ends. This CDR3 spans 16 amino acids. Libraries were prepared by immunoSEQ multiplex PCR; TCRdb keeps only in-frame clonotypes and omits some of them. The sample comprises about 150,000 clones, around 88% of which are singletons, and roughly 2% rests with the top ten. The gene calls are TRBV9 and TRBJ1-2; TRBD1 is a possible D gene (5 bases). The TCR was taken from an adult in good health. Sequenced here: peripheral blood, sampled on day 0 of AZD1222 vaccination. CDR3 in DNA: TGTGCCAGCAGCGTAGAGGCAGGAGGGTCAGGGTATGGCTACACCTTC. This encodes CASSVEAGGSGYGYTF.